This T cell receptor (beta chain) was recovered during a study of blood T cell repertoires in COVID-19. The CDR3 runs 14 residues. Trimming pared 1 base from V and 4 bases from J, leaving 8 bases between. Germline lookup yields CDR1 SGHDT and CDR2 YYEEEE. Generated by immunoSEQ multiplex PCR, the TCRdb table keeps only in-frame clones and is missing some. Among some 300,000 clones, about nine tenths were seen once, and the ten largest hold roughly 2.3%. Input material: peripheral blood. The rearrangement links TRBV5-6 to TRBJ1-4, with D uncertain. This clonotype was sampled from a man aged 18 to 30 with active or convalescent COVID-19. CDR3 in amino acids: CASSLTGNNEKLFF. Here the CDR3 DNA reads TGTGCCAGCAGCTTGACGGGGAATAATGAAAAACTGTTTTTT. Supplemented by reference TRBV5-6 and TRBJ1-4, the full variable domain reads DAGVTQSPTHLIKTRGQQVTLRCSPKSGHDTVSWYQQALGQGPQFIFQYYEEEERQRGNFPDRFSGHQFPNYSSELNVNALLLGDSALYLCASSLTGNNEKLFFGSGTQLSVL.